This entry lists 23 T cell receptor beta chains sequenced from one sample in a study of shared T cell receptors in the human thymus. Assay: immunoSEQ multiplex PCR; the TCRdb copy retains only in-frame clones and omits some. The table has hundreds of thousands of clones, more than 75% seen once. These sequences were also reported in another study, on human thymus T cells.

Sequencing used thymocytes. These receptors originate from a boy under three years old with a congenital heart defect.

This chain connects TRBV5-1 to TRBJ2-7; D is undetermined. Germline V lookup: CDR1 SGHRS, CDR2 YFSETQ. This CDR3 has 14 amino acids. Trimming took off 1 base at V and 2 bases at J, with 10 bases between the two ends. The CDR3, as DNA: TGCGCCAGCAGCTTGTTCTACCCCCCCTACGAGCAGTACTTC. Its protein is CASSLFYPPYEQYF.

V and J are TRBV6-1 and TRBJ2-7, with TRBD1 identical over 8 bases. Germline V gene lookup returns CDR1 MNHNS and CDR2 SASEGT. There are 14 residues in the CDR3. J was trimmed by 0 bases and V by 7 bases; bases with no gene match: 5. The CDR3 loop reads CASIGTGNSYEQYF. CDR3 DNA sequence: TGTGCCAGCATCGGGACAGGCAACTCCTACGAGCAGTACTTC.

This clone has a single count. The CDR3 DNA sequence: TGTGCCAGCAGTTTTTTTGCTGGCGGGGGCAGGGGTTTTGGTGGAAACACCATATATTTT. This encodes CASSFFAGGGRGFGGNTIYF. The genes are TRBV28 and TRBJ1-3, with D possibly being TRBD1 (6 bases). Per germline, CDR1 MDHEN and CDR2 SYDVKM. This CDR3 comprises 20 residues. V was cut by 3 bases and J by 3 bases, with 27 bases left in between.

V gene TRBV7-3 combines with J gene TRBJ2-3; D is undetermined. The CDR3 extends over 14 amino acids. The V gene's germline CDR1 is SGHTA and CDR2 FQGTGA. V lost 3 bases and J lost 1, with 8 bases in between. The CDR3 here is CASSFGQGTDTQYF. CDR3 DNA: TGTGCCAGCAGCTTTGGGCAGGGCACAGATACGCAGTATTTT.

V and J are TRBV19 and TRBJ1-4; 9 bases map to TRBD1. The CDR3 is made up of 18 amino acids. Germline V gives CDR1 LNHDA, CDR2 SQIVND (reference sequence). J lost 3 bases, V lost 9 bases, and 17 bases had no gene match. The CDR3 loop reads CASLEPGQGIGANEKLFF. CDR3 nucleotides: TGTGCCAGCCTCGAGCCCGGACAGGGGATTGGAGCTAATGAAAAACTGTTTTTT.

The chain couples TRBV7-9 to TRBJ2-5, with TRBD1 as a possible D gene (6 bases). The CDR3 contains 12 residues. V gave up 7 bases and J gave up 7 bases, with 13 bases separating them. CDR1 and CDR2 from the germline V gene are SEHNR and FQNEAQ (reference sequence). In nucleotides, the CDR3 is TGTGCCAGCACCTACAGGGCTGGGACCCAGTACTTC. It encodes CASTYRAGTQYF.

This clone was observed a single time. The chain joins TRBV27 to TRBJ2-2; D perhaps matches TRBD2 (7 bases). Germline V gives CDR1 MNHEY, CDR2 SMNVEV (reference sequence). V was pared by 3 bases and J by 1 base, with 15 bases between. This CDR3 has 17 residues. CDR3 DNA sequence: TGTGCCAGCAGTTTGGTGGGGGGGCTTGTGAACACCGGGGAGCTGTTTTTT. Amino acids: CASSLVGGLVNTGELFF.

The rearrangement links TRBV5-6 to TRBJ1-2, with 7 bases lining up with TRBD1. The CDR3 has 14 residues. The junction had 4 bases not matched to a gene; V was cut back by 3 bases and J by 2 bases. CDR1 and CDR2 (germline): SGHDT, YYEEEE. CDR3 amino acids: CASSSVTGNYGYTF. For the CDR3, the DNA is TGTGCCAGCAGCTCCGTGACAGGGAACTATGGCTACACCTTC.

This rearrangement joins TRBV4-3 to TRBJ2-2; 9 nucleotides agree with TRBD1. Germline-derived CDR1 and CDR2 are LGHNA and YSLEER. Germline trimming cut 4 bases from V and 1 base from J; bases unmatched to any gene: 7. The CDR3 runs to 17 residues. The CDR3 DNA follows: TGCGCCAGCAGCCCGATAAGGACAGGGGTGAACACCGGGGAGCTGTTTTTT. It is translated as CASSPIRTGVNTGELFF.

The chain is built from TRBV4-3 and TRBJ1-4, with D possibly being TRBD1 (5 bases). The CDR3 loop spans 14 amino acids. Germline V gives CDR1 LGHNA, CDR2 YSLEER. V was trimmed by 0 bases and J by 10 bases, leaving 12 bases between them. The DNA of the CDR3 is TGCGCCAGCAGCCAAGAGACTTCTAGGGGAAAACTGTTTTTT. It translates to CASSQETSRGKLFF.

The chain carries TRBV27 and TRBJ2-1, with D perhaps matching TRBD2 (5 bases). V was pared by 8 bases and J by 6 bases, with 8 bases between. The germline gives CDR1 MNHEY, CDR2 SMNVEV (reference sequence). This CDR3 has 11 residues. The CDR3 region is CASGRGNEQFF. The CDR3 DNA reads TGTGCCAGCGGCCGGGGCAATGAGCAGTTCTTC.

The V call is TRBV13, the J call TRBJ2-1, with 7 bases fitting TRBD2. Germline trimming cut 5 bases from V and 4 bases from J; bases unmatched to any gene: 14. The CDR3 runs 17 residues. Germline loops: CDR1 PRHDT, CDR2 FYEKMQ (reference sequence). This chain's CDR3 is CASSPRLEGGGYNEQFF. The CDR3 DNA is TGTGCCAGCAGCCCGCGGCTAGAGGGCGGGGGATACAATGAGCAGTTCTTC.

This clone was seen only a few times. This chain links TRBV28 with TRBJ1-5; D not resolved. V gave up 1 base and J gave up 0 bases, with 4 bases separating them. CDR1 is MDHEN and CDR2 is SYDVKM in the germline V gene. This CDR3 contains 14 residues. The CDR3 reads CASSLFLSNQPQHF. The CDR3, as DNA: TGTGCCAGCAGTTTATTCCTTAGCAATCAGCCCCAGCATTTT.

This clone showed up just a few times. This chain connects TRBV7-9 to TRBJ1-2; D might be TRBD1 (6 bases). The V end lost 1 base, the J end lost 4 bases, and 16 bases lay between the germline ends. This CDR3 has 16 amino acids. The germline V gene has CDR1 SEHNR and CDR2 FQNEAQ (reference sequence). CDR3 DNA sequence: TGTGCCAGCAGCTTAGATTCGACAGGCGATGCCTATGGCTACACCTTC. Protein product: CASSLDSTGDAYGYTF.

This clone occurred a few times. The chain has TRBV14 and TRBJ2-7, with 9 bases matching TRBD2. CDR1 and CDR2 from the germline V gene are SGHDN and FVKESK. V trimming: 4 bases; J trimming: 5 bases; junction bases outside the gene matches: 6. The CDR3 covers 14 residues. The CDR3 nucleotides read TGTGCCAGCAGCCGTAGCGGGAGACCCCACGAGCAGTACTTC. Translated: CASSRSGRPHEQYF.

Only one count was recorded for this clone. The genes are TRBV28 and TRBJ2-1, with 7 bases identical to TRBD2. J lost 2 bases, V lost 2 bases, and 3 bases had no gene match. Per the germline V gene, CDR1 is MDHEN and CDR2 is SYDVKM. CDR3 length: 15 amino acids. Written as DNA, the CDR3 is TGTGCCAGCAGTTTAGGCGGGAGCACCTACAATGAGCAGTTCTTC. The encoded protein is CASSLGGSTYNEQFF.

J is TRBJ1-5 and V is TRBV9, with D perhaps matching TRBD1 (6 bases). Germline-derived CDR1 and CDR2 are SGDLS and YYNGEE. V lost 4 bases to trimming and J lost 0 bases, with 14 bases between them. The CDR3 contains 16 residues. The DNA for the CDR3 is TGTGCCAGCAGCCGAAACAGGGCATATAGCAATCAGCCCCAGCATTTT. Amino acids: CASSRNRAYSNQPQHF. Full variable domain (rest looked up from reference TRBV9 and TRBJ1-5): DSGVTQTPKHLITATGQRVTLRCSPRSGDLSVYWYQQSLDQGLQFLIQYYNGEERAKGNILERFSAQQFPDLHSELNLSSLELGDSALYFCASSRNRAYSNQPQHFGDGTRLSIL.

This clone appeared once. The rearrangement links TRBV18 to TRBJ2-5; TRBD2 matches 7 bases. The V gene's germline CDR1 is KGHSH and CDR2 LQKENI. After removal of 1 base from V and 4 bases from J, the junction contained 12 bases not matched to a gene. This CDR3 region has 17 residues. The CDR3, as DNA: TGTGCCAGCTCACCACTTCCGACCGGAGGGGAGGGAGAGACCCAGTACTTC. As protein: CASSPLPTGGEGETQYF.

This CDR3 is CASSSTGSEAFF. The DNA of the CDR3 is TGCGCCAGCAGCTCGACAGGGTCTGAAGCTTTCTTT. The chain links TRBV5-1 to TRBJ1-1, with 7 bases fitting TRBD1. Germline CDR1 is SGHRS and CDR2 is YFSETQ. With V trimmed by 3 bases and J by 6 bases, 2 bases remained unmatched. This CDR3 has 12 amino acids.

The chain recombines TRBV5-8 with TRBJ1-1, with D possibly matching TRBD1 (5 bases). The CDR3 is 12 residues long. Between the trimmed V and J ends, which lost 3 bases and 8 bases, there was a span of 11 bases. Germline-derived CDR1 and CDR2 are SGHTS and YDEGEE. The CDR3 DNA sequence: TGTGCCAGCAGCTCCCCTGCAGGGGAAGCTTTCTTT. It yields the protein CASSSPAGEAFF.

CDR3 DNA: TGTGCCAGCAGTTTATTGCAGACAGGTGATGCAACTAATGAAAAACTGTTTTTT. Encoded protein: CASSLLQTGDATNEKLFF. The gene calls are TRBV28 and TRBJ1-4, with D perhaps matching TRBD1 (6 bases). The length of the CDR3 is 18 residues. V dropped 1 base and J dropped 0 bases, with 15 bases sitting between them. From germline, CDR1 is MDHEN and CDR2 SYDVKM. Full variable domain (missing parts from reference TRBV28 and TRBJ1-4): DVKVTQSSRYLVKRTGEKVFLECVQDMDHENMFWYRQDPGLGLRLIYFSYDVKMKEKGDIPEGYSVSREKKERFSLILESASTNQTSMYLCASSLLQTGDATNEKLFFGSGTQLSVL.

The J gene is TRBJ2-7, the V gene TRBV5-1; 13 bases agree with TRBD2. The germline V gene has CDR1 SGHRS and CDR2 YFSETQ. CDR3 length: 16 residues. V lost 0 bases and J lost 3; bases outside the gene matches: 3. The CDR3 nucleotides are TGCGCCAGCAGCTTGGGGGGACTAGCGGGGAGCTACGAGCAGTACTTC. This codes for CASSLGGLAGSYEQYF.

The CDR3 sequence is CASRPSRLAGERAYEQYF. The CDR3 nucleotides are TGTGCCAGCAGGCCCTCCCGCCTAGCGGGAGAAAGAGCCTACGAGCAGTACTTC. The gene calls are TRBV27 and TRBJ2-7, with 10 positions matching TRBD2. The germline CDR1 and CDR2 sequences are MNHEY and SMNVEV (reference sequence). V was pared by 6 bases and J by 2 bases, with 16 bases of the junction left unmatched. This CDR3 comprises 18 residues.